The 27 T cell receptor beta chains in this list originate from one sample, sequenced in a study of blood T cell repertoires in COVID-19. Profiled with immunoSEQ multiplex PCR; TCRdb holds only in-frame clones, not every one. There are roughly 220,000 clones in the sample; roughly 79% occur only once, and 6.5% to 8.5% lies in the top ten. Sequenced input: peripheral blood. All receptors come from an elderly woman with COVID-19, enrolled during active disease.

The chain couples TRBV11-3 to TRBJ2-1; the match to TRBD2 covers 9 bases. V lost 5 bases and J lost 4; bases outside the gene matches: 3. Germline loops: CDR1 SGHNT, CDR2 YENEEA. The CDR3 has 14 amino acids. The CDR3 sequence: CASSRLAEYNEQFF. CDR3 DNA: TGTGCCAGCAGCCGACTAGCGGAATACAATGAGCAGTTCTTC.

There are a few counts of this clone. The rearrangement uses TRBV30 and TRBJ1-1, with D possibly matching TRBD1 (6 bases). In germline, CDR1 is GTSNPN, CDR2 SVGIG (reference sequence). V lost 0 bases and J lost 4, with 9 bases in between. The length of the CDR3 is 13 residues. CDR3 region: CAWSVHRATEAFF. Written as DNA, the CDR3 is TGTGCCTGGAGTGTACACAGGGCCACTGAAGCTTTCTTT.

This clone was seen only once. The genes are TRBV4-1 and TRBJ1-3; a weak D match, TRBD1 (5 bases). The CDR3 loop spans 14 amino acids. Trimming removed 4 bases from V and 4 bases from J, with 11 bases in between. CDR1 is MGHRA, CDR2 YSYEKL, per germline. CDR3 residues: CASSRMGQGNTIYF. The CDR3 DNA is TGCGCCAGCAGCCGGATGGGGCAGGGAAACACCATATATTTT.

CDR3 sequence reads: CRIRWNTIYF. The CDR3 nucleotides are TGCAGAATCCGGTGGAACACCATATATTTT. This chain links TRBV20-1 with TRBJ1-3; D is undetermined. CDR3 length: 10 amino acids. Germline CDR1 DFQATT, CDR2 SNEGSKA (reference sequence).

V gene TRBV7-9 combines with J gene TRBJ1-4; D may be TRBD1 (6 bases). The CDR3 contains 15 residues. V dropped 3 bases and J dropped 8 bases, with 16 bases sitting between them. In germline, CDR1 is SEHNR, CDR2 FQNEAQ (reference sequence). As DNA, the CDR3 is TGTGCCAGCAGCTTGGGCTCAGGGGTTGGGGAAAAACTGTTTTTT. Translating gives CASSLGSGVGEKLFF. The complete variable domain, with remaining parts taken from reference TRBV7-9 and TRBJ1-4, reads DTGVSQNPRHKITKRGQNVTFRCDPISEHNRLYWYRQTLGQGPEFLTYFQNEAQLEKSRLLSDRFSAERPKGSFSTLEIQRTEQGDSAMYLCASSLGSGVGEKLFFGSGTQLSVL.

The chain links TRBV7-9 to TRBJ2-7, with 7 bases matching TRBD1. The CDR3 loop spans 16 amino acids. The germline CDR1 and CDR2 sequences are SEHNR and FQNEAQ (reference sequence). The ends lost 5 bases at V and 2 bases at J; junction bases unmatched: 12. The CDR3 sequence is CASSRSGQIRTYEQYF. CDR3 DNA: TGTGCCAGCAGCCGATCGGGACAGATAAGAACCTACGAGCAGTACTTC.

This clone was seen once. CDR3 in DNA: TGTGCCAGCAGTTACTCGAGGTCTAGGGGAAATTCACCCCTCCACTTT. This translates into CASSYSRSRGNSPLHF. This rearrangement joins TRBV6-6 to TRBJ1-6; TRBD1 might be the D (5 bases). Trimming cost V 0 bases and J 7 bases, with 13 bases left between them. The V gene's germline CDR1 is MNHNY and CDR2 SVGAGI (reference sequence). CDR3 length equals 16 residues.

The chain links TRBV7-2 to TRBJ1-2; 10 positions agree with TRBD1. Germline V gives CDR1 SGHTA, CDR2 FQGNSA. CDR3 length: 15 residues. The V gene end was trimmed by 4 bases and the J gene end by 4 bases; junction bases not matched to a gene: 6. CDR3 sequence reads: CASSSETGGGYGYTF. The CDR3 DNA reads TGTGCCAGCAGCTCGGAGACAGGGGGCGGCTATGGCTACACCTTC.

The rearrangement joins TRBV29-1 to TRBJ2-1, with 12 positions matching TRBD2. The germline CDR1 and CDR2 sequences are SQVTM and ANQGSEA. The CDR3 runs to 15 residues. After removal of 6 bases from V and 8 bases from J, the junction contained 11 bases not matched to a gene. This CDR3 reads CSVGPSGRASDEQFF. The CDR3 coding sequence is TGCAGCGTCGGACCTAGCGGGAGGGCCAGCGATGAGCAGTTCTTC.

V gene TRBV5-1 combines with J gene TRBJ1-1, with TRBD1 matching over 10 bases. This CDR3 region has 13 residues. The J segment lost 9 bases and the V segment lost 4 bases, leaving 6 bases of the junction unmatched. CDR1 and CDR2 from the germline V gene are SGHRS and YFSETQ. The chain's CDR3 is CASSQGQGWKAFF. Here the CDR3 DNA reads TGCGCCAGCAGCCAGGGACAGGGGTGGAAAGCTTTCTTT.

The V call is TRBV28, the J call TRBJ1-2, with a tentative D call TRBD1 (5 bases). V was trimmed by 5 bases and J by 7 bases, leaving 14 bases between them. CDR1 MDHEN and CDR2 SYDVKM come from the germline V gene. The CDR3 has 13 amino acids. The CDR3 is CASSVRVRGGYTF. The CDR3 bases are TGTGCCAGCAGTGTCAGGGTGCGGGGTGGCTACACCTTC.

There are a few counts of this clone. CDR3 in DNA: TGTGCCATCAGGGGCAGCCTTAATTCACCCCTCCACTTT. Protein sequence: CAIRGSLNSPLHF. V usage is TRBV10-3 and J usage is TRBJ1-6; D is unresolved. V gave up 6 bases and J gave up 6 bases, with 9 bases separating them. The CDR3 is made up of 13 amino acids. Per the germline V gene, CDR1 is ENHRY and CDR2 is SYGVKD.

This rearrangement joins TRBV30 to TRBJ2-6, with D perhaps TRBD1 (5 bases). V lost 0 bases to trimming and J lost 5 bases, with 8 bases between them. The CDR3 sequence is 14 residues long. CDR1 and CDR2 from the germline V gene are GTSNPN and SVGIG (reference sequence). CDR3 nucleotide sequence: TGTGCCTGGAGTGTAAGGGGTAGGGCCAACGTCCTGACTTTC. It yields the protein CAWSVRGRANVLTF.

The sample holds one count of this clone. The genes are TRBV18 and TRBJ1-2; 8 nucleotides match TRBD1. CDR3 length: 15 amino acids. Germline trimming cut 4 bases from V and 2 bases from J; bases unmatched to any gene: 6. The germline CDR1 and CDR2 sequences are KGHSH and LQKENI. CDR3 in DNA: TGTGCCAGCTCACAGGGACAGGCTATAAACTATGGCTACACCTTC. It specifies CASSQGQAINYGYTF.

The chain has TRBV5-1 and TRBJ2-2, with 7 bases fitting TRBD1. The germline V gene has CDR1 SGHRS and CDR2 YFSETQ. The CDR3 is made up of 16 amino acids. With V trimmed by 0 bases and J by 0 bases, 2 bases remained unmatched. CDR3 in amino acids: CASSLERGPNTGELFF. The CDR3 bases are TGCGCCAGCAGCTTGGAAAGGGGGCCGAACACCGGGGAGCTGTTTTTT. The full variable domain, in which reference TRBV5-1 and TRBJ2-2 provide the parts outside the CDR3, is KAGVTQTPRYLIKTRGQQVTLSCSPISGHRSVSWYQQTPGQGLQFLFEYFSETQRNKGNFPGRFSGRQFSNSRSEMNVSTLELGDSALYLCASSLERGPNTGELFFGEGSRLTVL.

The V gene is TRBV5-1, the J gene TRBJ1-4; D is undetermined. Per the germline V gene, CDR1 is SGHRS and CDR2 is YFSETQ. With 0 bases removed from V and 5 bases from J, the gap between germline ends came to 8 bases. This CDR3 spans 14 amino acids. CDR3 sequence reads: CASSLGEGNEKLFF. CDR3 sequence (DNA): TGCGCCAGCAGCTTGGGGGAGGGAAATGAAAAACTGTTTTTT.

This chain joins TRBV5-1 and TRBJ2-3, with D perhaps TRBD2 (5 bases). Trimming left V 3 bases short and J 2 bases short, with 13 bases between. The CDR3 consists of 15 residues. The germline V gene has CDR1 SGHRS and CDR2 YFSETQ. The CDR3 sequence is CASSYGGLSTDTQYF. For the CDR3, the DNA is TGCGCCAGCAGCTACGGAGGTTTGTCCACAGATACGCAGTATTTT. The full variable domain, its missing parts supplied by reference TRBV5-1 and TRBJ2-3, is KAGVTQTPRYLIKTRGQQVTLSCSPISGHRSVSWYQQTPGQGLQFLFEYFSETQRNKGNFPGRFSGRQFSNSRSEMNVSTLELGDSALYLCASSYGGLSTDTQYFGPGTRLTVL.

This clone occurred a few times. The V gene is TRBV5-4, the J gene TRBJ2-7; tentatively, D is TRBD2 (6 bases). This CDR3 has 15 amino acids. Per germline, CDR1 SGHNT and CDR2 YYREEE (reference sequence). The ends were cut back, 6 bases at V and 3 bases at J, with 19 bases in the middle. For the CDR3, the DNA is TGTGCCAGCAACACCGGAGGGGACCCTAGCTACGAGCAGTACTTC. Protein: CASNTGGDPSYEQYF.

This chain uses TRBV19 with TRBJ1-1, with TRBD1 identical over 7 bases. The CDR3 has 17 residues. J was trimmed by 0 bases and V by 4 bases; bases with no gene match: 11. The germline CDR1 and CDR2 sequences are LNHDA and SQIVND (reference sequence). CDR3 protein: CASSTSRTGLMNTEAFF. The CDR3 nucleotides read TGTGCCAGTAGTACGTCCCGGACAGGCCTTATGAACACTGAAGCTTTCTTT.

This clone showed up just a few times. The genes are TRBV5-6 and TRBJ2-1; 8 nucleotides match TRBD1. Germline V CDR1 and CDR2: SGHDT, YYEEEE. CDR3 length: 15 residues. The V gene end was trimmed by 4 bases and the J gene end by 0 bases; junction bases not matched to a gene: 3. The CDR3 is CASSDGQGSYNEQFF. In DNA, the CDR3 is TGTGCCAGCAGCGACGGACAGGGCTCCTACAATGAGCAGTTCTTC.

The CDR3 spells CASSRQGMDSPLHF. The DNA for the CDR3 is TGCGCCAGCAGCCGACAGGGCATGGATTCACCCCTCCACTTT. The J gene is TRBJ1-6, the V gene TRBV5-1; 7 nucleotides match TRBD1. This CDR3 is built from 14 residues. Trimming at V came to 4 bases and at J to 8 bases, leaving 6 bases not matched to a gene. CDR1 SGHRS and CDR2 YFSETQ come from the germline V gene.

The chain recombines TRBV30 with TRBJ2-1; 10 bases line up with TRBD2. CDR1 is GTSNPN and CDR2 is SVGIG in the germline V gene (reference sequence). V lost 1 base to trimming and J lost 3 bases; unmatched junction nucleotides: 15. The CDR3 extends over 19 amino acids. The CDR3 DNA follows: TGTGCCTGGAGTGGGGGTGATTTGGGACTAGCGTACCTCTACAATGAGCAGTTCTTC. Protein sequence: CAWSGGDLGLAYLYNEQFF. The full variable domain, rest sourced from reference TRBV30 and TRBJ2-1, is SQTIHQWPATLVQPVGSPLSLECTVEGTSNPNLYWYRQAAGRGLQLLFYSVGIGQISSEVPQNLSASRPQDRQFILSSKKLLLSDSGFYLCAWSGGDLGLAYLYNEQFFGPGTRLTVL.

The genes are TRBV4-1 and TRBJ1-6; 7 nucleotides align to TRBD1. The V gene end was trimmed by 4 bases and the J gene end by 8 bases; junction bases not matched to a gene: 14. This CDR3 is 17 amino acids long. CDR1 is MGHRA, CDR2 YSYEKL, per germline. The CDR3 here is CASSLSLTGVTDSPLHF. CDR3 sequence (DNA): TGCGCCAGCAGCCTAAGCCTCACAGGGGTTACGGATTCACCCCTCCACTTT.

V is TRBV5-6 and J is TRBJ1-1; 7 nucleotides align to TRBD1. This CDR3 region has 14 residues. Per the germline V gene, CDR1 is SGHDT and CDR2 is YYEEEE. Unmatched junction bases numbered 6, after V lost 1 base and J lost 6 bases. The CDR3 protein is CASSLKTGIAEAFF. CDR3 sequence (DNA): TGTGCCAGCAGCTTGAAGACAGGGATCGCTGAAGCTTTCTTT.

The chain combines TRBV5-1 with TRBJ1-2; 7 positions agree with TRBD1. The trim removed 0 bases at V and 1 base at J, leaving 6 bases unmatched. The V gene's germline CDR1 is SGHRS and CDR2 YFSETQ. The CDR3 consists of 16 residues. CDR3 nucleotides: TGCGCCAGCAGCTTGGTTAGGGGGCAGATTAACTATGGCTACACCTTC. Translation gives CASSLVRGQINYGYTF.

This clone appeared a few times. This CDR3 reads CASSQDRGPAEAFF. The CDR3, as DNA: TGTGCCAGCAGTCAGGACAGGGGGCCCGCTGAAGCTTTCTTT. This rearrangement joins TRBV28 to TRBJ1-1, with 11 bases fitting TRBD1. The germline V gene has CDR1 MDHEN and CDR2 SYDVKM. Trimming at V came to 5 bases and at J to 6 bases, leaving 5 bases not matched to a gene. The CDR3 is 14 amino acids.

The genes are TRBV15 and TRBJ2-4; D unresolved. The germline V and J ends were trimmed by 0 bases and 0 bases, with 12 bases remaining between them. Germline loops: CDR1 LNHNV, CDR2 YYDKDF (reference sequence). CDR3 length: 17 amino acids. The CDR3 bases are TGTGCCACCAGCAGAGATTACTCGGAGCCAGCCAAAAACATTCAGTACTTC. Amino acid sequence: CATSRDYSEPAKNIQYF.